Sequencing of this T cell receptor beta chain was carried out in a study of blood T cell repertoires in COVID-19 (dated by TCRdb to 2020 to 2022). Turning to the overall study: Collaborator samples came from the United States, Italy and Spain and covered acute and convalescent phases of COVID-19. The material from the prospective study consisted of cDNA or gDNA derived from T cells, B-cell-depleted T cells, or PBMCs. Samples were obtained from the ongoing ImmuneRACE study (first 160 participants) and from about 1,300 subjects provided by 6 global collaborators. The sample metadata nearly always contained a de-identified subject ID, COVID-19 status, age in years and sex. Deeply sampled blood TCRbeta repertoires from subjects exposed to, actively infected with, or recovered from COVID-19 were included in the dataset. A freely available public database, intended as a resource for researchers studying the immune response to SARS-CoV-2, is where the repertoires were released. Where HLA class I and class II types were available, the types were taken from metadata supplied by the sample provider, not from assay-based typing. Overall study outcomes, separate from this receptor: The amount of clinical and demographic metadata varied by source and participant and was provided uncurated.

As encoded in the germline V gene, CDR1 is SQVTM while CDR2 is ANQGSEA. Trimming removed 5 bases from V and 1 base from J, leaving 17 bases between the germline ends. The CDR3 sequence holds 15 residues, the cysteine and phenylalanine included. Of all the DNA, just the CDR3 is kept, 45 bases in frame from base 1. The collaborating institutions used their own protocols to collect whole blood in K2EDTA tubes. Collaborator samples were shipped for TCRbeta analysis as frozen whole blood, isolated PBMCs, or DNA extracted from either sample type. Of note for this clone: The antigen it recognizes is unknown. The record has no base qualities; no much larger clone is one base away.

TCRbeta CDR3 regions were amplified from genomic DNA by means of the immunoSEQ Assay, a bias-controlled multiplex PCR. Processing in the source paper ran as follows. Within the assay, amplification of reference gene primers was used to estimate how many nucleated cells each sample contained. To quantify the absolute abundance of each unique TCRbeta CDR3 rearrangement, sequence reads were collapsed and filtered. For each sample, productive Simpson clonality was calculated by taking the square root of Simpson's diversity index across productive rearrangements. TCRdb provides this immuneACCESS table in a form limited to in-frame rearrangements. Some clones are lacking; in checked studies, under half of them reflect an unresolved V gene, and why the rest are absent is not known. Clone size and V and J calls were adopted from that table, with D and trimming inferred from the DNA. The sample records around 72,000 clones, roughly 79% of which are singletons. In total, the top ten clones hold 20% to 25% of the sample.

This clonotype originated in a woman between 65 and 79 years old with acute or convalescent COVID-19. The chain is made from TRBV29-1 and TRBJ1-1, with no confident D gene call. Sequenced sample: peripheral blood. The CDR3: CSVKPEGGGNTEAFF. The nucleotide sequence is TGCAGCGTTAAACCGGAGGGCGGCGGGAACACTGAAGCTTTCTTT.